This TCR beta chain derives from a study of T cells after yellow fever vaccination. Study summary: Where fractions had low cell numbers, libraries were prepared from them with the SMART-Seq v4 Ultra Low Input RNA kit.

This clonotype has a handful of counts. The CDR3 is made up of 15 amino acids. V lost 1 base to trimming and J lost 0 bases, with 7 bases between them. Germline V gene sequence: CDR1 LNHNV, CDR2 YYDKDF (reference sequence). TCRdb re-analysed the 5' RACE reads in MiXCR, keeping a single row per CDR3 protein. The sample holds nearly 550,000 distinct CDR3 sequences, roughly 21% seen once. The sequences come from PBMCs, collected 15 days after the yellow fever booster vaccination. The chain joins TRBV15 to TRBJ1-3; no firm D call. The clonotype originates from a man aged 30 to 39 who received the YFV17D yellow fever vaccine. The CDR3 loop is CATSRGAASGNTIYF. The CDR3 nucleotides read TGTGCCACCAGCAGAGGAGCAGCCTCTGGAAACACCATATATTTT.